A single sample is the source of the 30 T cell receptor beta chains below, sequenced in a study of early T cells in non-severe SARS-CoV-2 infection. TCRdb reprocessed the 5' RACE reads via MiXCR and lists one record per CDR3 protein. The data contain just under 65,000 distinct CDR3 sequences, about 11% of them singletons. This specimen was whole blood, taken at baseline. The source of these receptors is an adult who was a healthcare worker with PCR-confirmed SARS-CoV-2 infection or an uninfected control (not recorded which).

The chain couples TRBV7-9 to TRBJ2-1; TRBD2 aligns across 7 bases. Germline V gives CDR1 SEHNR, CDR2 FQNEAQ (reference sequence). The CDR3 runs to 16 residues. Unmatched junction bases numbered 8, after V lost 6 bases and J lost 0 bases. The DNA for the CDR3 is TGTGCCAGCAGTCCGACGCGGGGGAACTCCTACAATGAGCAGTTCTTC. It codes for CASSPTRGNSYNEQFF.

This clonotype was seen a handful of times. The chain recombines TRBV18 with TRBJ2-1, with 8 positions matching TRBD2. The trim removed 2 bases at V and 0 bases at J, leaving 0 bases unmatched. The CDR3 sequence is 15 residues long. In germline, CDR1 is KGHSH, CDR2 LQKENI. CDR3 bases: TGTGCCAGCTCACCAGGGACTAGCTCCTACAATGAGCAGTTCTTC. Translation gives CASSPGTSSYNEQFF.

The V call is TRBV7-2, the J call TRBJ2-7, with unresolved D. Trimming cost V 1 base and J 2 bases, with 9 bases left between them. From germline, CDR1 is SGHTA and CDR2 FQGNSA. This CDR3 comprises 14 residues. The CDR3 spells CASSLGLSPYEQYF. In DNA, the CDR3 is TGTGCCAGCAGCTTAGGTCTTTCCCCCTACGAGCAGTACTTC.

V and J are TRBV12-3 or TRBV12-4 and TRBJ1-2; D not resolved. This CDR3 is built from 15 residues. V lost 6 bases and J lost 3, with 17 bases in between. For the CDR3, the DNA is TGTGCCAGCAGCGAGCTGGATGGGGAAGACTATGGCTACACCTTC. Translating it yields CASSELDGEDYGYTF.

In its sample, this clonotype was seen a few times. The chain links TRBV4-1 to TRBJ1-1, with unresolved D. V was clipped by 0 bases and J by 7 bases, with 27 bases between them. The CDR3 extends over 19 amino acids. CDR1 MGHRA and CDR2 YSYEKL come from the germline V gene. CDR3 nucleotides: TGCGCCAGCAGCCAAGAGGGCTCTCGCGGGTGGGCAGGAGGTCTTGAAGCTTTCTTT. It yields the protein CASSQEGSRGWAGGLEAFF.

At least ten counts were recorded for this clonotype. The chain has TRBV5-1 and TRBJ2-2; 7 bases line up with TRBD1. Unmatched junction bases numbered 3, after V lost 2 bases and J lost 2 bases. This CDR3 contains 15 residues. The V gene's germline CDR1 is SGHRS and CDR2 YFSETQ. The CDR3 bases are TGCGCCAGCAGCTTCCGGGACAGTAACACCGGGGAGCTGTTTTTT. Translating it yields CASSFRDSNTGELFF.

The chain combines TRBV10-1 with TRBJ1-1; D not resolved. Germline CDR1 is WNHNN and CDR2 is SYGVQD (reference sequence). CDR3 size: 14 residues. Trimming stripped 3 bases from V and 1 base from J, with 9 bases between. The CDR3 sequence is CASSDWGKNTEAFF. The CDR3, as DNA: TGCGCCAGCAGTGATTGGGGAAAGAACACTGAAGCTTTCTTT.

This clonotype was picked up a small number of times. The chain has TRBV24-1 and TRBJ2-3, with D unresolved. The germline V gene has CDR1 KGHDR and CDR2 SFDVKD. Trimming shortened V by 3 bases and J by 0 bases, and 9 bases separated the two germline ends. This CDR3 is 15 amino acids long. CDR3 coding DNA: TGTGCCACCAGTGATCCTGGACGGAGCACAGATACGCAGTATTTT. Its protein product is CATSDPGRSTDTQYF.

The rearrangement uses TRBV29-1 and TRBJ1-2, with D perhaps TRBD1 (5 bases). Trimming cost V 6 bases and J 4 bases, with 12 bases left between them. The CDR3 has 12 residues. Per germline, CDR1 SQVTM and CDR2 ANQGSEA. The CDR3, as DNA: TGCAGCGTCGGTGGGGACGCCTATGGCTACACCTTC. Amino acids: CSVGGDAYGYTF. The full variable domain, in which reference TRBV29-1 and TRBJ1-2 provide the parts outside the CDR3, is SAVISQKPSRDICQRGTSLTIQCQVDSQVTMMFWYRQQPGQSLTLIATANQGSEATYESGFVIDKFPISRPNLTFSTLTVSNMSPEDSSIYLCSVGGDAYGYTFGSGTRLTVV.

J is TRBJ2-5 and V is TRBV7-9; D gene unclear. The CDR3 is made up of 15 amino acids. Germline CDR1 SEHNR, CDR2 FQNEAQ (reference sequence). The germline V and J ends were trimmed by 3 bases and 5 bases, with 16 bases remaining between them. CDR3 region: CASSFVMAARETQYF. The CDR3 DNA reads TGTGCCAGCAGCTTTGTTATGGCCGCGCGGGAGACCCAGTACTTC. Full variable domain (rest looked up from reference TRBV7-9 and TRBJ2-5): DTGVSQNPRHKITKRGQNVTFRCDPISEHNRLYWYRQTLGQGPEFLTYFQNEAQLEKSRLLSDRFSAERPKGSFSTLEIQRTEQGDSAMYLCASSFVMAARETQYFGPGTRLLVL.

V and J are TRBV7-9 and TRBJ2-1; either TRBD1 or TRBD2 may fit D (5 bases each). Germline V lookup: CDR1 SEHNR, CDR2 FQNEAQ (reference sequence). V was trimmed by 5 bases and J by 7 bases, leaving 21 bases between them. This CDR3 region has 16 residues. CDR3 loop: CASSIPPGRRINEQFF. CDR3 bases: TGTGCCAGCAGCATTCCTCCGGGACGACGGATAAATGAGCAGTTCTTC.

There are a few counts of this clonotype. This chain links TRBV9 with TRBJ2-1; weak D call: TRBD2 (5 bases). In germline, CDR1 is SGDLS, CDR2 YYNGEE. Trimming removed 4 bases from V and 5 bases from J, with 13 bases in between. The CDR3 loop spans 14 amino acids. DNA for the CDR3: TGTGCCAGCAGCAGTGGAGGCCCGCACAATGAGCAGTTCTTC. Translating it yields CASSSGGPHNEQFF.

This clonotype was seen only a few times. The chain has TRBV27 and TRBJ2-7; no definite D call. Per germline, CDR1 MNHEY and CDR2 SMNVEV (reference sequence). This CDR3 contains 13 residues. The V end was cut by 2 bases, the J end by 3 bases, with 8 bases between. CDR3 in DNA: TGTGCCAGCAGTTTAGAACAGAACTACGAGCAGTACTTC. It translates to CASSLEQNYEQYF.

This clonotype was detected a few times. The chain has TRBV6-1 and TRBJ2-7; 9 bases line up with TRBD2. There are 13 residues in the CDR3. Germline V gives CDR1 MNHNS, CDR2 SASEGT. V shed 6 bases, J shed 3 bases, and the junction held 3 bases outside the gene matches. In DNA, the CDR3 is TGTGCCAGCAGAGAGCGGGGGGTCTACGAGCAGTACTTC. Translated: CASRERGVYEQYF.

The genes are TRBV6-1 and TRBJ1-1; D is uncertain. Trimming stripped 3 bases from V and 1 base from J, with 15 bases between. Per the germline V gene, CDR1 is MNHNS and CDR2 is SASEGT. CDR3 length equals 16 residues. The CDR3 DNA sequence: TGTGCCAGCAGTGAGCCCGGAGGCCCCACGAACACTGAAGCTTTCTTT. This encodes CASSEPGGPTNTEAFF.

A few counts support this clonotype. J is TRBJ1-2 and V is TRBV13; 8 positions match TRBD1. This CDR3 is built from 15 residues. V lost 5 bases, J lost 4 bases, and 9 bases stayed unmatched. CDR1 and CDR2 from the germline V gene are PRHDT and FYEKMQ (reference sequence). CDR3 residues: CASSRLRGLRYGYTF. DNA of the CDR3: TGTGCCAGCAGCCGACTCAGGGGGCTACGCTATGGCTACACCTTC.

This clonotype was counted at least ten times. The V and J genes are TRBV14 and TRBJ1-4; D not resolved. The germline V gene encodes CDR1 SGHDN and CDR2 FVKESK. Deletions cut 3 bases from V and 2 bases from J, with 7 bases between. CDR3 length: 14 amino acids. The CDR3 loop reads CASSHRMTNEKLFF. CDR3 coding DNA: TGTGCCAGCAGCCACAGGATGACTAATGAAAAACTGTTTTTT. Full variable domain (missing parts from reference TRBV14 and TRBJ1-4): EAGVTQFPSHSVIEKGQTVTLRCDPISGHDNLYWYRRVMGKEIKFLLHFVKESKQDESGMPNNRFLAERTGGTYSTLKVQPAELEDSGVYFCASSHRMTNEKLFFGSGTQLSVL.

CDR3 coding DNA: TGTGCCATCGGGACAGGGGGTCAGAACACTGAAGCTTTCTTT. Translated, it gives CAIGTGGQNTEAFF. The V call is TRBV10-3, the J call TRBJ1-1; TRBD1 matches at 11 bases. Germline V gene data show CDR1 as ENHRY and CDR2 as SYGVKD. The CDR3 runs 14 residues. J lost 1 base, V lost 8 bases, and 3 bases had no gene match.

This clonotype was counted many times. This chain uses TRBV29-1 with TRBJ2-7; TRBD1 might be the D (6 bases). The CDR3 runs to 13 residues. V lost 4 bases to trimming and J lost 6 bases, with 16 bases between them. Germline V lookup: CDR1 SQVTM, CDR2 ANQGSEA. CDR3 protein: CSVVRGPPGEQYF. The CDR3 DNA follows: TGCAGCGTTGTCAGGGGTCCCCCGGGCGAGCAGTACTTC.

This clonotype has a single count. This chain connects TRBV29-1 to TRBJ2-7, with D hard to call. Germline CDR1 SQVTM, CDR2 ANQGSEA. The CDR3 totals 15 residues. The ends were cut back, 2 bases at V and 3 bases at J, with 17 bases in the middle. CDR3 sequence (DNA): TGCAGCGTTGAACTCCGGGCAAACGGGCTCTACGAGCAGTACTTC. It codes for CSVELRANGLYEQYF.

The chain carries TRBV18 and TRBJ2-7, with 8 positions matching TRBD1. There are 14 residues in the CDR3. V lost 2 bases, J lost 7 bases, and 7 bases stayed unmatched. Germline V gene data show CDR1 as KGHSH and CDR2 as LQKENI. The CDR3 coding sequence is TGTGCCAGCTCACCAGAGACAGGGGCCTGGGAGCAGTACTTC. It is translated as CASSPETGAWEQYF.

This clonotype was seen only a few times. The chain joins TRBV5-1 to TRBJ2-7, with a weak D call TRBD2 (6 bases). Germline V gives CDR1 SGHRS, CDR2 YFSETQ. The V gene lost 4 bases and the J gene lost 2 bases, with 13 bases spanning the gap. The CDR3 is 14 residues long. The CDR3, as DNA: TGCGCCAGCAGCACCGCCGAGCGGGCCTACGAGCAGTACTTC. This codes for CASSTAERAYEQYF.

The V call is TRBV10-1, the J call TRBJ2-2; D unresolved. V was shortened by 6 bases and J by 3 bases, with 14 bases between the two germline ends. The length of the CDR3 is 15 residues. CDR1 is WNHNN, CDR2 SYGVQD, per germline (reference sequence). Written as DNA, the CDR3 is TGCGCCAGCAGCCCCCTGGACGGAGACACCGGGGAGCTGTTTTTT. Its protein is CASSPLDGDTGELFF.

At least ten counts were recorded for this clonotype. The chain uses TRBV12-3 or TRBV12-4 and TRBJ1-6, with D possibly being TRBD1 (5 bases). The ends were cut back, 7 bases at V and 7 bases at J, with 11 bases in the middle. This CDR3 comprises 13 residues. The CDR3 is CASKAGTNSPLHF. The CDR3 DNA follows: TGTGCCAGCAAAGCGGGGACGAATTCACCCCTCCACTTT.

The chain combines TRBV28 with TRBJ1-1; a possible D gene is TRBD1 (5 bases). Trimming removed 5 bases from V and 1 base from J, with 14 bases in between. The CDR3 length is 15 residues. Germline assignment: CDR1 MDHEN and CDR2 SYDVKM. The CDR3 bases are TGTGCCAGCAGTCCATCAGTGAGGGGGAACACTGAAGCTTTCTTT. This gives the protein CASSPSVRGNTEAFF.

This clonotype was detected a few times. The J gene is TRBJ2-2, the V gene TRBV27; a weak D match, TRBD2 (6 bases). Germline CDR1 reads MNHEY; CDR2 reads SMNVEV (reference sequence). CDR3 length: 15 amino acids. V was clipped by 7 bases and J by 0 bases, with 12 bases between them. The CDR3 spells CASTPGGANTGELFF. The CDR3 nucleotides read TGTGCCAGCACCCCCGGGGGTGCGAACACCGGGGAGCTGTTTTTT.

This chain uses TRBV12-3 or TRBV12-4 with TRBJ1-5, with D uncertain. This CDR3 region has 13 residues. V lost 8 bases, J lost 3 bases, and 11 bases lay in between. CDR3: CASVAGLNQPQHF. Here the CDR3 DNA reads TGTGCCAGCGTTGCGGGTCTCAATCAGCCCCAGCATTTT.

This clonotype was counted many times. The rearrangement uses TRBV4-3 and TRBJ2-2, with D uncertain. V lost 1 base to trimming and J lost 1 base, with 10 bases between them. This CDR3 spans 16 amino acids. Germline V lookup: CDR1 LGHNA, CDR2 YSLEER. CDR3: CASSQGKERNTGELFF. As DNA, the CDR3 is TGCGCCAGCAGCCAAGGGAAAGAGCGGAACACCGGGGAGCTGTTTTTT.

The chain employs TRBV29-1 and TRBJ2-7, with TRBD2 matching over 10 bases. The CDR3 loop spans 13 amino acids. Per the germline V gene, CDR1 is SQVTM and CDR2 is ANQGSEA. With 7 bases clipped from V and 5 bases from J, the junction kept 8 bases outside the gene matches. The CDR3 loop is CSASGTSVNEQYF. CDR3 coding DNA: TGCAGCGCATCCGGGACTAGCGTCAACGAGCAGTACTTC.

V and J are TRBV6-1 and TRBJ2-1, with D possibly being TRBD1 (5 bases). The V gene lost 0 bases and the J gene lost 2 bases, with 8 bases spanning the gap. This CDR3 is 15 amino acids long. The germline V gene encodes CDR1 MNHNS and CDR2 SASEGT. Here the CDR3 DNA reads TGTGCCAGCAGTGAAGCGCAGGGCGCCTACAATGAGCAGTTCTTC. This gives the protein CASSEAQGAYNEQFF.